Below are 10 T cell receptor beta chains sequenced from a single sample in a study of T cell repertoires in cytomegalovirus infection. MiXCR, applied by TCRdb to the reads, yields one record per CDR3 protein. This table holds under 800,000 distinct CDR3 sequences, 24% found once. Sequenced material: CD8+ T cells from PBMCs. These receptors originate from a human donor in good health (CMV status not recorded). Some clones in this sample may be carry-over from other donors' samples.

This clonotype has just a few counts. This sequence joins TRBV27 and TRBJ1-2; D is unclear. Germline assignment: CDR1 MNHEY and CDR2 SMNVEV (reference sequence). The length of the CDR3 is 13 residues. V was shortened by 4 bases and J by 7 bases, with 13 bases between the two germline ends. The CDR3 spells CASSSSLAPGYTF. In DNA, the CDR3 is TGTGCCAGCAGTTCCTCCTTAGCTCCTGGCTACACCTTC.

The rearrangement links TRBV29-1 to TRBJ1-5; the D gene is possibly TRBD1 (6 bases). The CDR3 length is 14 residues. V gave up 2 bases and J gave up 3 bases, with 11 bases separating them. Germline V lookup: CDR1 SQVTM, CDR2 ANQGSEA. The CDR3 nucleotides are TGCAGCGTTGAAACAGGGTTCGACAATCAGCCCCAGCATTTT. As protein: CSVETGFDNQPQHF.

The chain recombines TRBV5-6 with TRBJ1-2; D gene uncertain. The CDR3 totals 13 residues. V lost 0 bases to trimming and J lost 8 bases, with 11 bases between them. Germline CDR1 and CDR2: SGHDT and YYEEEE. The CDR3 is CASSLGGPRGYTF. In DNA form, the CDR3 reads TGTGCCAGCAGCTTGGGGGGTCCCCGCGGCTACACCTTC.

In nucleotides, the CDR3 is TGTGCCAGCAGTTACAAACCGGGCCGACACTCCTACGAGCAGTACGTC. Residues: CASSYKPGRHSYEQYV. This chain joins TRBV6-6 and TRBJ2-7; no reliable D call. The CDR3 extends over 16 amino acids. Germline CDR1 is MNHNY and CDR2 is SVGAGI (reference sequence). V was trimmed by 2 bases and J by 0 bases, leaving 14 bases between them.

This clonotype was detected many times. The chain is built from TRBV12-3 or TRBV12-4 and TRBJ1-2; 7 bases match TRBD1. The CDR3 has 15 residues. V was clipped by 7 bases and J by 3 bases; unmatched bases: 11. The CDR3, as DNA: TGTGCCAGCAACCAAGCGACAGGGCCTTACTATGGCTACACCTTC. This codes for CASNQATGPYYGYTF.

Of note for this clonotype: A much bigger clone sits one base away, suggesting this may be a read error. This chain joins TRBV12-3 or TRBV12-4 and TRBJ2-5, with D hard to call. This CDR3 comprises 16 residues. CDR3 sequence reads: CASSSHLAYLEETRYF. The CDR3, as DNA: TGTGCCAGCAGTTCCCACCTTGCCTACCTTGAAGAGACCCGGTACTTC.

This clonotype was recorded many times. The chain employs TRBV12-3 or TRBV12-4 and TRBJ2-1, with 8 bases matching TRBD2. V was clipped by 2 bases and J by 7 bases; unmatched bases: 4. The CDR3 covers 14 residues. CDR3 sequence reads: CASSLQVAGNEQFF. The CDR3 nucleotides read TGTGCCAGCAGTTTACAGGTAGCGGGGAATGAGCAGTTCTTC.

The gene calls are TRBV11-2 and TRBJ2-3; weak D call: TRBD1 (6 bases). The CDR3 covers 16 residues. CDR1 and CDR2 (germline): SGHAT, FQNNGV. Between the trimmed V and J ends, which lost 5 bases and 4 bases, there was a span of 19 bases. CDR3 sequence: CASSPRGGIRADTQYF. For the CDR3, the DNA is TGTGCCAGCAGCCCGCGAGGGGGAATTAGAGCAGATACGCAGTATTTT.

The sample holds a few counts of this clonotype. The chain uses TRBV20-1 and TRBJ1-2; 7 nucleotides match TRBD1. This CDR3 comprises 13 residues. The V gene end was trimmed by 4 bases and the J gene end by 8 bases; junction bases not matched to a gene: 10. Germline V gene lookup returns CDR1 DFQATT and CDR2 SNEGSKA (reference sequence). The CDR3 sequence is CSAKTTGPWGYTF. In DNA, the CDR3 is TGCAGTGCTAAAACGACAGGGCCATGGGGCTACACCTTC.

This clonotype has just one count. Sequence at one end of the junction differs from germline and may be a read error. This chain uses TRBV13 with TRBJ1-1, with 9 positions matching TRBD1. The CDR3 is 16 amino acids. Germline V gene data show CDR1 as PRHDT and CDR2 as FYEKMQ (reference sequence). In nucleotides, the CDR3 is TGTGCCACCAGCTATTCACAGGGGGCGCGGAACACTGAAGCTTTCTTT. Encoded protein: CATSYSQGARNTEAFF.